This T cell receptor (beta chain) comes out of a study of T cell changes during pregnancy in multiple sclerosis. The CDR3 covers 16 residues. Trimming took 4 bases from V and 0 from J, leaving 16 bases between them. The V gene's germline CDR1 is LGHNA and CDR2 YNFKEQ. This clone was seen a handful of times. Sequenced by immunoSEQ multiplex PCR; TCRdb stores in-frame clones only, minus some. In the table there are approximately 79,000 clones, 93% of which are singletons. The sample here was peripheral blood, taken in the second trimester of pregnancy. The chain has TRBV4-2 and TRBJ2-7; D is possibly TRBD2 (6 bases). The clonotype comes from a female donor in good health, enrolled as a control in a pregnancy study. CDR3 residues: CASSLGVADSSYEQYF. CDR3 coding DNA: TGTGCCAGCAGCCTAGGGGTAGCGGATAGCTCCTACGAGCAGTACTTC.